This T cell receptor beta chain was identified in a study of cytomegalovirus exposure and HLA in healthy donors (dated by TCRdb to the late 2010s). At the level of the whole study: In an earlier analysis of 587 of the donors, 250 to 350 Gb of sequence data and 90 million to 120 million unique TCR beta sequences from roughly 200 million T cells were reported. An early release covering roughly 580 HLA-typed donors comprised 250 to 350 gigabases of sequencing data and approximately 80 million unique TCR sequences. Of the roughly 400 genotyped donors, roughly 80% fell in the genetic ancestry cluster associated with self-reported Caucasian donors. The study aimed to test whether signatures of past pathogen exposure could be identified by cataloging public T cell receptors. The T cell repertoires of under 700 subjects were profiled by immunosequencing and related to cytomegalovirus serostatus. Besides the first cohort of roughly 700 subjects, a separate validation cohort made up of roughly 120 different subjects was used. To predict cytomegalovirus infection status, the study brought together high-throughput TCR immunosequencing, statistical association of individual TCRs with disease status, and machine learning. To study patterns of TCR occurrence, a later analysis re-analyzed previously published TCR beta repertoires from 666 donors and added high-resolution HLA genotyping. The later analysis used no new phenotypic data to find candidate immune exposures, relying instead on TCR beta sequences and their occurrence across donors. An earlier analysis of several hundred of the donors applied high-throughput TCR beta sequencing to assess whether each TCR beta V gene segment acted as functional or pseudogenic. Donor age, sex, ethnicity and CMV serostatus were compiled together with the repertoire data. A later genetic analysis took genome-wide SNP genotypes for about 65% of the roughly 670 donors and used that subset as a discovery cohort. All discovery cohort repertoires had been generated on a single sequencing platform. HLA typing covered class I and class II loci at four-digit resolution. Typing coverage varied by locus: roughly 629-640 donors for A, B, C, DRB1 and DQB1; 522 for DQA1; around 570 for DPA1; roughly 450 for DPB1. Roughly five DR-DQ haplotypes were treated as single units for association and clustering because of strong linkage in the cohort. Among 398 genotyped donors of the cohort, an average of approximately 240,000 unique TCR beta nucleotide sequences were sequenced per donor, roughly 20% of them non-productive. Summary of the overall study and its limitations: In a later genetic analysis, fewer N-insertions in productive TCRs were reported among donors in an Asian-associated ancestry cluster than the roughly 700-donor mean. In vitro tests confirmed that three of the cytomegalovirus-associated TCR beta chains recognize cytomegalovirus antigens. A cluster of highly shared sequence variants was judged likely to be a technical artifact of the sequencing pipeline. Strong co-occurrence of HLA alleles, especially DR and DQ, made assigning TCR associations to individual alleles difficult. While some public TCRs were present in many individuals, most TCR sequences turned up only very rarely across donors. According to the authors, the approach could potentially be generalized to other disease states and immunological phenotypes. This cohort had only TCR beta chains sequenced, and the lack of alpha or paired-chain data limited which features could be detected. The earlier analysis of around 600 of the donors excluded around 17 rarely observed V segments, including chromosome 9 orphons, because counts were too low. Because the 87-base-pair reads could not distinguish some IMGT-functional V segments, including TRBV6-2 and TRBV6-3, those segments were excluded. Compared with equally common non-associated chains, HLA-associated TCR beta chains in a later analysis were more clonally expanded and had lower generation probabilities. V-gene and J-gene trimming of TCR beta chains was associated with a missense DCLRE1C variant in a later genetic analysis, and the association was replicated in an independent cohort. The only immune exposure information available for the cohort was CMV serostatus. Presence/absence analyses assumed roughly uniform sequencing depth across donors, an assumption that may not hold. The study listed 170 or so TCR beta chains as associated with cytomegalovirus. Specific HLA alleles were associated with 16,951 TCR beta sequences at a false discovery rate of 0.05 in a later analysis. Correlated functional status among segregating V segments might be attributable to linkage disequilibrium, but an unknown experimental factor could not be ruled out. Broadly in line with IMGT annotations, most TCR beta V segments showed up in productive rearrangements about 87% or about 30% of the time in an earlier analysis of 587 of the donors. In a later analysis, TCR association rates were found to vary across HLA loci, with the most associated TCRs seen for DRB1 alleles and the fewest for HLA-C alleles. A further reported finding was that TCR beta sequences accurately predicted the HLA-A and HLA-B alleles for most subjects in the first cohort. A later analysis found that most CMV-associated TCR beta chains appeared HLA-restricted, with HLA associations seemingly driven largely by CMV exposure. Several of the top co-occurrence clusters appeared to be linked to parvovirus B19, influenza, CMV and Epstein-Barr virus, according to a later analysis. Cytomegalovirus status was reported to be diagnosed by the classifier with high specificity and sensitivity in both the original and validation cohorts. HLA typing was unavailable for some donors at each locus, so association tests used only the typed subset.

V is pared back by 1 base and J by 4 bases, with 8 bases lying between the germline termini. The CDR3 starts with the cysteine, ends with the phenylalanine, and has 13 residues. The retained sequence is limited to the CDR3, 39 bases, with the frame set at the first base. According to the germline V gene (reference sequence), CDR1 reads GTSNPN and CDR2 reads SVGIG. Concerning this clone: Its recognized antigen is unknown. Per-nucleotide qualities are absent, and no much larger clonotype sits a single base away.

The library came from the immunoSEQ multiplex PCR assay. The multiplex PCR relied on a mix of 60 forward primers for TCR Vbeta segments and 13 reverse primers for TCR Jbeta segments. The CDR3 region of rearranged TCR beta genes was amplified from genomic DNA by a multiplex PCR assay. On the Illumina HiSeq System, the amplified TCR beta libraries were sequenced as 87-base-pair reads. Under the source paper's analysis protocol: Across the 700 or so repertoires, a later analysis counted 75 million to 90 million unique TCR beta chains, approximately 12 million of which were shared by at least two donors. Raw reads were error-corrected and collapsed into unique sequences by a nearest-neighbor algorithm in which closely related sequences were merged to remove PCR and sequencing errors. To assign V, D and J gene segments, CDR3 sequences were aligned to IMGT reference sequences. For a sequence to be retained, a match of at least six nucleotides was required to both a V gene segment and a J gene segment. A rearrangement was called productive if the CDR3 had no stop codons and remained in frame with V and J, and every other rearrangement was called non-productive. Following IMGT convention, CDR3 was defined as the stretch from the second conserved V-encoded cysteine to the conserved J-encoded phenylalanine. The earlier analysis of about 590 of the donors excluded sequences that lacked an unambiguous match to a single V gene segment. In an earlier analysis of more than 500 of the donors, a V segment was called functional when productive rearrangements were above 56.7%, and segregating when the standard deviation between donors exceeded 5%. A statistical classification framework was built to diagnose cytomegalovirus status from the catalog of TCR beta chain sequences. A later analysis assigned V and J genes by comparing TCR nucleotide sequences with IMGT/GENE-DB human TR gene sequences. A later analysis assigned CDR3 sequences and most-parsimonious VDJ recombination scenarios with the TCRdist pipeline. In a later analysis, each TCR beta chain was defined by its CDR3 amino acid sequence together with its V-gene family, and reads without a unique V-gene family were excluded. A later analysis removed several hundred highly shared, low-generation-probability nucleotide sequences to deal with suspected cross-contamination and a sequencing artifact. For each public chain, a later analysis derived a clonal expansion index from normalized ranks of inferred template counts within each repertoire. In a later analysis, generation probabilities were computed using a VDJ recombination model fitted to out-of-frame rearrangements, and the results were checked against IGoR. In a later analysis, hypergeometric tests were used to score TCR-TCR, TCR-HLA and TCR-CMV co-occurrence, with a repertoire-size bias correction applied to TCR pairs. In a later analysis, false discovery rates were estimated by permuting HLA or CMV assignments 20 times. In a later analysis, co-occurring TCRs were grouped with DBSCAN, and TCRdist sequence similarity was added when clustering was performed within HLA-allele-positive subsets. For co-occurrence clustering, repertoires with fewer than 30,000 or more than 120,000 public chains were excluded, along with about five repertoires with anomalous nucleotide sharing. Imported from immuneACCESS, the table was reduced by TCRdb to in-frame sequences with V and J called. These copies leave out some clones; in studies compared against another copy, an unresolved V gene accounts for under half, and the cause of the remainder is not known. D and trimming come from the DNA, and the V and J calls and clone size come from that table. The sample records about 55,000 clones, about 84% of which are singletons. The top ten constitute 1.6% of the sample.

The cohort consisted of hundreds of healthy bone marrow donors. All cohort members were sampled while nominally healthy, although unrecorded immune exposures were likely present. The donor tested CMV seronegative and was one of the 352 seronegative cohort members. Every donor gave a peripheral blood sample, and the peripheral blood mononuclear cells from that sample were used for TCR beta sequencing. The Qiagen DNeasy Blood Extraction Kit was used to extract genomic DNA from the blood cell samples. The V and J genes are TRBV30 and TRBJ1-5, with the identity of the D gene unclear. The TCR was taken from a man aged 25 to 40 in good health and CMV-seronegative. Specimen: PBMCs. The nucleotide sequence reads TGTGCCTGGAGTGATTCGAGAAATCAGCCCCAGCATTTT. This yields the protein CAWSDSRNQPQHF. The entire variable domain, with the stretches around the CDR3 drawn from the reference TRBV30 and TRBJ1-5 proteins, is SQTIHQWPATLVQPVGSPLSLECTVEGTSNPNLYWYRQAAGRGLQLLFYSVGIGQISSEVPQNLSASRPQDRQFILSSKKLLLSDSGFYLCAWSDSRNQPQHFGDGTRLSIL.